This is a list of T cell receptor beta chains from one sample in a study of CD8 T cells in Susac syndrome. One entry per CDR3 protein, called by TCRdb with MiXCR from the immunoSEQ multiplex PCR reads. The table has about 150,000 distinct CDR3 sequences, 90% to 97% seen once. Material: CD4+ T cells from PBMCs. These receptors came from a human donor with Susac syndrome. Both conserved end residues are part of each CDR3. The order of the fields is clone size, V gene, D gene, J gene, CDR3 length, CDR3 protein, CDR3 DNA. The D gene is left open where the match is weak. Only some rows state a clone size, as once, few, many or a class for expanded clones.

>-|TRBV28|-|TRBJ2-4|15
CASRPEDSLRDIQYF
TGTGCCAGCAGGCCCGAGGACAGTCTAAGGGACATTCAGTACTTC
>-|TRBV30|-|TRBJ2-3|13
CAWTPLAQGPQYF
TGTGCCTGGACTCCCCTGGCCCAGGGGCCGCAGTATTTT
>-|TRBV12-3/TRBV12-4|-|TRBJ2-6|15
CASSFVPSGANVLTF
TGTGCCAGCAGTTTTGTACCTTCTGGGGCCAACGTCCTGACTTTC
>-|TRBV20-1|TRBD2|TRBJ2-7|13
CSALAGGGDEQYF
TGCAGTGCCCTAGCGGGAGGAGGGGACGAGCAGTACTTC
>-|TRBV3-1|-|TRBJ1-5|13
CASSLAHDQPQHF
TGTGCCAGCAGCCTCGCACACGATCAGCCCCAGCATTTT
>-|TRBV29-1|TRBD1|TRBJ2-6|16
CSVRGQGVAGANVLTF
TGCAGCGTCCGGGGACAGGGAGTGGCTGGGGCCAACGTCCTGACTTTC
>-|TRBV7-9|-|TRBJ1-5|12
CASSSDNQPQHF
TGTGCCAGCAGCTCCGACAATCAGCCCCAGCATTTT
>-|TRBV7-2|TRBD1|TRBJ1-1|13
CASTRTGRPEAFF
TGTGCCAGCACCCGGACAGGACGCCCTGAAGCTTTCTTT
>-|TRBV20-1|-|TRBJ2-1|13
CSASVGSYNEQFF
TGCAGTGCTAGCGTGGGTTCCTACAATGAGCAGTTCTTC
>once|TRBV30|TRBD1|TRBJ2-6|18
CAWSVAGGTYSGANVLTF
TGTGCCTGGAGTGTAGCAGGGGGTACTTATTCTGGGGCCAACGTCCTGACTTTC
>-|TRBV3-1|TRBD2|TRBJ2-4|14
CASSLPGAGDIQYF
TGTGCCAGCAGCCTCCCCGGCGCGGGGGACATTCAGTACTTC
>few|TRBV20-1|TRBD2|TRBJ2-5|14
CSARDPAGVETQYF
TGCAGTGCTAGAGATCCCGCGGGAGTGGAGACCCAGTACTTC
>-|TRBV30|-|TRBJ2-7|14
CAWSVRLLGYEQYF
TGTGCCTGGAGTGTCCGTCTACTCGGCTACGAGCAGTACTTC
>-|TRBV7-9|TRBD1|TRBJ2-3|13
CASSGQGTDTQYF
TGTGCCAGCAGCGGACAGGGAACAGATACGCAGTATTTT
>-|TRBV29-1|-|TRBJ2-5|10
CSVELEAQYF
TGCAGCGTTGAATTGGAGGCCCAGTACTTC
>-|TRBV29-1|TRBD1|TRBJ2-3|14
CSVSRDRGRNTQYF
TGCAGCGTGTCCCGGGACAGGGGGCGAAATACGCAGTATTTT
>-|TRBV29-1|-|TRBJ2-3|11
CSALVTDTQYF
TGCAGCGCCCTCGTCACAGATACGCAGTATTTT
>-|TRBV7-2|TRBD1|TRBJ1-1|15
CASSTNRGGNTEAFF
TGTGCCAGCAGCACAAACAGGGGTGGGAACACTGAAGCTTTCTTT
>-|TRBV20-1|-|TRBJ2-1|12
CSASGTYNEQFF
TGCAGTGCTAGCGGGACCTACAATGAGCAGTTCTTC
>-|TRBV5-4|-|TRBJ1-1|13
CASSLRTLGEAFF
TGTGCCAGCAGCTTGCGGACACTGGGTGAAGCTTTCTTT
>-|TRBV29-1|TRBD2|TRBJ2-1|13
CSTGLAAYNEQFF
TGCAGCACGGGACTAGCGGCCTACAATGAGCAGTTCTTC
>-|TRBV14|TRBD2|TRBJ2-1|15
CASSQDPSGIGEQFF
TGTGCCAGCAGCCAAGATCCCAGCGGGATAGGGGAGCAGTTCTTC
>-|TRBV24-1|-|TRBJ2-5|15
CATSDPGRSQETQYF
TGTGCCACCAGTGATCCCGGACGGTCCCAAGAGACCCAGTACTTC
>-|TRBV25-1|TRBD2|TRBJ2-1|13
CASRPAGVGEQFF
TGTGCCAGCCGGCCAGCGGGAGTTGGTGAGCAGTTCTTC
>-|TRBV4-2|-|TRBJ2-6|16
CASSSREDRGANVLTF
TGTGCCAGCAGCTCGAGGGAAGACAGGGGGGCCAACGTCCTGACTTTC
>once|TRBV28|TRBD2|TRBJ2-1|16
CASSKAGGFRFNEQFF
TGTGCCAGCTCTAAAGCGGGGGGTTTTCGGTTTAATGAGCAGTTCTTC
>-|TRBV28|TRBD2|TRBJ2-3|15
CASSPSGRSADTQYF
TGTGCCAGCAGTCCTAGCGGGAGGTCGGCAGATACGCAGTATTTT
>-|TRBV6-2/TRBV6-3|TRBD2|TRBJ2-1|16
CASSLRVGGSYNEQFF
TGTGCCAGCAGTCTACGTGTCGGGGGGTCCTACAATGAGCAGTTCTTC
>-|TRBV6-6|TRBD1|TRBJ1-2|14
CASSPGQGTYGYTF
TGTGCCAGCAGTCCCGGACAGGGGACCTATGGCTACACCTTC
>-|TRBV30|-|TRBJ2-7|12
CAWSVGRAEQYF
TGTGCCTGGAGTGTAGGCAGGGCCGAGCAGTACTTC
>-|TRBV29-1|-|TRBJ2-1|14
CSVEKQYWYNEQFF
TGCAGCGTTGAAAAACAGTACTGGTACAATGAGCAGTTCTTC
>-|TRBV30|TRBD1|TRBJ2-1|14
CAWSILTGGVEQFF
TGTGCCTGGAGCATTCTCACAGGGGGTGTAGAGCAGTTCTTC
>-|TRBV12-3/TRBV12-4|TRBD1|TRBJ2-2|18
CASSLRTTGTVNTGELFF
TGTGCCAGCAGTTTACGGACCACCGGGACAGTTAACACCGGGGAGCTGTTTTTT
>-|TRBV20-1|-|TRBJ2-4|16
CSARAQGGGAKNIQYF
TGCAGTGCTAGGGCACAGGGCGGTGGGGCCAAAAACATTCAGTACTTC
>-|TRBV9|-|TRBJ2-1|13
CASSVVGRNEQFF
TGTGCCAGCAGCGTAGTTGGAAGGAATGAGCAGTTCTTC
>-|TRBV9|-|TRBJ1-2|15
CASSVGIGQSYGYTF
TGTGCCAGCAGCGTAGGCATAGGGCAGTCCTATGGCTACACCTTC
>-|TRBV6-5|-|TRBJ2-2|16
CASSYSEAGGGGELFF
TGTGCCAGCAGTTACTCTGAGGCAGGGGGAGGCGGGGAGCTGTTTTTT